This TCR beta chain was captured by sequencing in a study of T cell responses to AZD1222 COVID-19 vaccine. Study observations and caveats: Compared with day 0, the breadth and depth of the Spike-specific TCR repertoire rose significantly after two doses of AZD1222. Baseline seropositivity occurred in only 5 to 7 AZD1222 recipients.

V lost 2 bases to trimming and J lost 5 bases, with 15 bases between them. CDR3 length equals 15 residues. Germline CDR1 is SGHNT and CDR2 is YYREEE (reference sequence). With regard to this clone: As yet, its antigen is unknown.

The protocol was immunoSEQ multiplex PCR, while the TCRdb copy is restricted to in-frame clones and leaves out a portion. This sample has roughly 36,000 clones, with roughly 91% found just once. This chain links TRBV5-4 with TRBJ2-3; D may match TRBD1 or TRBD2 (5 bases each). This TCR was recovered from an adult in good health. Source: peripheral blood, taken on day 0 of AZD1222 vaccination. This CDR3 is CASSLSGTAQDTQYF. CDR3 sequence (DNA): TGTGCCAGCAGCTTATCCGGGACCGCCCAAGATACGCAGTATTTT. The variable domain in full, with the rest retrieved from reference TRBV5-4 and TRBJ2-3, is ETGVTQSPTHLIKTRGQQVTLRCSSQSGHNTVSWYQQALGQGPQFIFQYYREEENGRGNFPPRFSGLQFPNYSSELNVNALELDDSALYLCASSLSGTAQDTQYFGPGTRLTVL.